A selection of T cell receptor beta chains follows, all from one sample in a study of brain T cells in children with intractable seizures. TCRdb keeps only in-frame clones here, not all; method: immunoSEQ multiplex PCR. Of hundreds of thousands of clones in the sample, about 93% are singletons; the top ten hold around 6%. The source material was peripheral blood, sampled 4 to 5 months after surgery. These receptors all come from a boy under two years old with tuberous sclerosis and intractable seizures. CDR3s include the opening cysteine and the closing phenylalanine or tryptophan. The D gene is left open where the match is weak. Size tells how often a clone was seen (once, few, many) or the class of an expanded clone, and some rows leave it out.

TRBD2	TRBV7-8	.	TRBJ2-1	TGTGCCAGCAGCTTAGGGACTAGCGCCTACAATGAGCAGTTCTTC	CASSLGTSAYNEQFF
.	TRBV18	.	TRBJ1-1	TGTGCCAGCTCCCCTTCGGGAAAGTCAACTGAAGCTTTCTTT	CASSPSGKSTEAFF
.	TRBV12-5	once	TRBJ1-4	TGTGCTAGTGGTTTGGTAGACCCGGGGCCGGTAAAACTGTTTTTT	CASGLVDPGPVKLFF
TRBD2	TRBV7-8	.	TRBJ2-1	TGTGCCAGCAGCTTAGGTGTGCTAGCGGGAGCTGTCTACAATGAGCAGTTCTTC	CASSLGVLAGAVYNEQFF
TRBD2	TRBV14	.	TRBJ2-7	TGTGCCAGCACCTATTGGGGGGGTTTAAAGTACTTC	CASTYWGGLKYF
.	TRBV24-1	once	TRBJ2-2	TGTGCCGTAGCGGGGACAGGGACCGGGGAGCTGTTTTTT	CAVAGTGTGELFF
.	TRBV3-1/TRBV3-2	.	TRBJ2-7	TGTGCCAGCAGCGAAGCCGTCGGGACCTCCTTCTCCTACGAGCAGTACTTC	CASSEAVGTSFSYEQYF
.	TRBV19	.	TRBJ1-3	TGTGCCAGTAATAATATGAGGTCGGTCGTCCCTGGAAACACCATATATTTT	CASNNMRSVVPGNTIYF
TRBD1	TRBV11-3	.	TRBJ1-2	TGTGCCAGCAGCTTAGACCCGGGGACAGGGTCTAACTATGGCTACACCTTC	CASSLDPGTGSNYGYTF
.	TRBV5-1	.	TRBJ1-1	TGCGCCAGCAGCCCCAGGGTGAACACTGAAGCTTTCTTT	CASSPRVNTEAFF
.	TRBV30	.	TRBJ2-1	TGTGCCTGGAACCGCCACAATGAGCAGTTCTTC	CAWNRHNEQFF
.	TRBV20-1	.	TRBJ1-3	TGCAGTGCTAGTCGGGGGGCTTCGGGAAACACCATATATTTT	CSASRGASGNTIYF
TRBD1	TRBV19	.	TRBJ1-5	TGTGCCAGTACCAAACGGGACAGCTCCCCTAGCAATCAGCCCCAGCATTTT	CASTKRDSSPSNQPQHF
.	TRBV6-5	.	TRBJ2-1	TGTGCCAGCAGTTTCTCTCGGGAGCTGAATAATGAGCAGTTCTTC	CASSFSRELNNEQFF
TRBD1	TRBV6-2/TRBV6-3	.	TRBJ1-6	TGTGCCAGCAGTCCAGATCGGGACAGCGAGAATTCACCCCTCCACTTT	CASSPDRDSENSPLHF
TRBD1	TRBV15	few	TRBJ2-7	TGTGCCACCAGCAGAGATCTTTCCGCGTTCGGGACAGGGCTGACCTACGAGCAGTACTTC	CATSRDLSAFGTGLTYEQYF
.	TRBV7-9	.	TRBJ2-3	TGTGCCAGCAGCTTAGTTACAGGGACAGATACGCAGTATTTT	CASSLVTGTDTQYF
.	TRBV3-1/TRBV3-2	.	TRBJ2-3	TGTGCCAGCAGCCAAGACAGGAAGCTGTTAGCGGCAGATACGCAGTATTTT	CASSQDRKLLAADTQYF
.	TRBV10-3	.	TRBJ2-2	TGTGCCATCAGTGGTTTGGACACCGGGGAGCTGTTTTTT	CAISGLDTGELFF
.	TRBV27	.	TRBJ2-1	TGTGCCAGCAGTTTAAACAACATCAATGAGCAGTTCTTC	CASSLNNINEQFF
.	TRBV7-2	once	TRBJ2-1	TGTGCCAGCAGCTTAGCGGGGGACAATGAGCAGTTCTTC	CASSLAGDNEQFF
.	TRBV3-1/TRBV3-2	.	TRBJ2-7	TGTGCCAGCAGCCTAGCGGCTAGCTCCTACGAGCAGTACTTC	CASSLAASSYEQYF
TRBD2	TRBV15	.	TRBJ2-2	TGTGCCACCAGCAGAGGAGGGACTAGCGGGAGGGCCGGGGGATCCGGGGAGCTGTTTTTT	CATSRGGTSGRAGGSGELFF
.	TRBV20-1	once	TRBJ1-1	TGCAGTGCTAGTCCTCCGTATTTAACAGGCACATACACTGAAGCTTTCTTT	CSASPPYLTGTYTEAFF
.	TRBV9	.	TRBJ2-1	TGTGCCAGCAGCGTAGATAGGGGATCCTACAATGAGCAGTTCTTC	CASSVDRGSYNEQFF
.	TRBV15	.	TRBJ2-7	TGTGCCACCAGCAGAGAATGGGGTTACGAGCAGTACTTC	CATSREWGYEQYF
.	TRBV11-3	.	TRBJ2-7	TGTGCCAGCAGCTTAGGCGGTTTCTACGAGCAGTACTTC	CASSLGGFYEQYF
.	TRBV28	.	TRBJ1-5	TGTGCCAGCCACCGGGACAAAAATCAGCCCCAGCATTTT	CASHRDKNQPQHF
.	TRBV4-1	.	TRBJ1-4	TGCGCCAGCAGCCTCCTACCAGAGGGTGAAAAACTGTTTTTT	CASSLLPEGEKLFF
.	TRBV9	.	TRBJ1-5	TGTGCCAGCAGCGAGGGGTTGGGGAGCAATCAGCCCCAGCATTTT	CASSEGLGSNQPQHF
.	TRBV28	.	TRBJ1-1	TGTGCCAGCAGTATCGTAGGTGGGGCTGAAGCTTTCTTT	CASSIVGGAEAFF
TRBD1	TRBV13	.	TRBJ1-1	TGTGCCAGCAGCCACGGGACAGGGACCATTAACACTGAAGCTTTCTTT	CASSHGTGTINTEAFF
.	TRBV19	.	TRBJ1-5	TGTGCCAGTAGTATAGCATGGAGCCCCAATCAGCCCCAGCATTTT	CASSIAWSPNQPQHF
.	TRBV11-2	once	TRBJ2-7	TGTGCCAGCAGCTTATCGGGACTTCCATCCTACGAGCAGTACTTC	CASSLSGLPSYEQYF
.	TRBV7-9	once	TRBJ2-7	TGTGCCAGCAGCCCCGGCCGGGCCTTCTACGAGCAGTACTTC	CASSPGRAFYEQYF
.	TRBV28	.	TRBJ2-3	TGTGCCAGCAGTTCAGGGGTCTCTGATACGCAGTATTTT	CASSSGVSDTQYF
.	TRBV5-6	.	TRBJ2-1	TGTGCCAGCAGGCGGGGTTCCTACAATGAGCAGTTCTTC	CASRRGSYNEQFF
.	TRBV24-1	once	TRBJ2-5	TGTGCCACCAGTGAGGGCTGGGAGACCCAGTACTTC	CATSEGWETQYF
TRBD2	TRBV11-3	.	TRBJ2-7	TGTGCCAGCAGTAGACTTGGGGGGGGTCACGAGCAGTACTTC	CASSRLGGGHEQYF
TRBD1	TRBV6-5	.	TRBJ2-2	TGTGCCAGCAGTCTAGGGACAGTTAACACCGGGGAGCTGTTTTTT	CASSLGTVNTGELFF
.	TRBV19	.	TRBJ1-1	TGTGCCAGTAGTATACGAGTGAACACTGAAGCTTTCTTT	CASSIRVNTEAFF
.	TRBV19	.	TRBJ1-1	TGTGCCAGTAGCACAGGGTTTGCAGCTTTCTTT	CASSTGFAAFF
TRBD2	TRBV9	.	TRBJ2-7	TGTGCCAGCAGCTCGCTAGCGGGAGGAAGGGGCATGGGGTACTTC	CASSSLAGGRGMGYF
.	TRBV5-1	.	TRBJ1-3	TGCGCCAGCAGCTTGGAGGCAGCTTCTGGAAACACCATATATTTT	CASSLEAASGNTIYF
TRBD1	TRBV27	.	TRBJ1-5	TGTGCCAGCAGAAGGACAGGGGGACCATATAGCAATCAGCCCCAGCATTTT	CASRRTGGPYSNQPQHF
TRBD1	TRBV10-1	.	TRBJ2-1	TGCGCCAGCAGCCGGGACAGGGGCTACAATGAGCAGTTCTTC	CASSRDRGYNEQFF
.	TRBV30	.	TRBJ2-2	TGTGCCTGGAGTGTACCGGGGTTAAGTGTGTGGGGGGAGCTGTTTTTT	CAWSVPGLSVWGELFF
TRBD2	TRBV28	.	TRBJ2-1	TGTGCCAGCAGTCCAACGACTAGCTCGGGTGAGCAGTTCTTC	CASSPTTSSGEQFF
.	TRBV5-1	.	TRBJ2-1	TGCGCCAGCAACCCGGGGGACCTGCGGGTCAATGAGCAGTTCTTC	CASNPGDLRVNEQFF
.	TRBV19	.	TRBJ1-6	TGTGCCAGTAGTAGGGGACAAGTCGTGGCTTCTAATTCACCCCTCCACTTT	CASSRGQVVASNSPLHF
TRBD1	TRBV7-6	.	TRBJ1-4	TGTGCCAGCAGCGGGACAGGGGAGGTTGAAAAACTGTTTTTT	CASSGTGEVEKLFF
TRBD1	TRBV18	.	TRBJ1-6	TGTGCCAGCTCACCCAAAATGACAGGGGACAATTCACCCCTCCACTTT	CASSPKMTGDNSPLHF
.	TRBV27	.	TRBJ2-7	TGTGCCAGCAGGACGAGGGGCGCGTTCAACGAGCAGTACTTC	CASRTRGAFNEQYF
.	TRBV6-5	once	TRBJ1-1	TGTGCCAGCGGAGTCTCGTCCGCGAACACTGAAGCTTTCTTT	CASGVSSANTEAFF
.	TRBV5-4	few	TRBJ1-2	TGTGCCACGCGGGGGTTTCGAAACTATGGCTACACCTTC	CATRGFRNYGYTF
.	TRBV19	.	TRBJ2-7	TGTGCCAGTAGTGACGGGATATGGGGAGAGCAGTACTTC	CASSDGIWGEQYF
TRBD2	TRBV3-1/TRBV3-2	.	TRBJ2-1	TGTGCCAGCAGCCCCACTCTTCGGGGGGGGAATGAGCAGTTCTTC	CASSPTLRGGNEQFF
TRBD1	TRBV5-1	.	TRBJ1-1	TGCGCCAGCAGCGTGATACAGGGGGCGGGCACTGAAGCTTTCTTT	CASSVIQGAGTEAFF
TRBD2	TRBV4-2	.	TRBJ2-7	TGTGCCAGCAGCCAAGATACTCGCGGGGGAACCTACGAGCAGTACTTC	CASSQDTRGGTYEQYF
TRBD1	TRBV28	.	TRBJ2-3	TGTGCCAGCAGCCAGGGACAGGACACAGATACGCAGTATTTT	CASSQGQDTDTQYF